Here is one TCR beta chain with its context. Its antigen is as yet unknown. This sample stems from a study of T cells in Graves' hyperthyroidism and ophthalmopathy. Study-level points and caveats: Model-based prediction identified ophthalmopathy a median approximately 6 months prior to its onset. Most expanded thyroid clonotypes above 0.001 also appeared in blood.

Regions amplified from RNA transcripts were the TCR beta CDR3 regions. The study used the HTBI primer set for a first-round RT-PCR of the TCR CDR3. TCRdb redid the calling of the multiplex PCR reads with MiXCR, one entry per CDR3 protein. The table records 450,000 to 600,000 distinct CDR3 sequences, around 20% of them present only once. Clinical symptoms, serum thyroxine and TRAb, thyroid ultrasound and orbital computed tomography together formed the diagnostic basis. Germline V CDR1 and CDR2: KGHSH, LQKENI. The CDR3 spans 13 residues. Trimming at V came to 3 bases and at J to 7 bases, leaving 3 bases not matched to a gene.

The chain employs TRBV18 and TRBJ1-2; 9 bases agree with TRBD1. The sequence came from a man in his forties with Graves' ophthalmopathy. Specimen: blood. CDR3 bases: TGTGCCAGCTCACCGGGGACAGGGTTTGGCTACACCTTC. This sequence encodes CASSPGTGFGYTF.